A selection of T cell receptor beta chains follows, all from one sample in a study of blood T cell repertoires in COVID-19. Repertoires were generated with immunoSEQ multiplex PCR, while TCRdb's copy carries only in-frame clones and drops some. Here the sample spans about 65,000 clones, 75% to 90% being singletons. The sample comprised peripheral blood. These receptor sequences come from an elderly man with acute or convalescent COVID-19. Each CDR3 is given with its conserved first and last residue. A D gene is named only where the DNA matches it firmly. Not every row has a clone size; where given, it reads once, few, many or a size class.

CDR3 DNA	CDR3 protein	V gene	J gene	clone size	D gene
TGTGCCAGCAGTTACGGGAGCGGGGGGGCCAAGGGTACGCAGTATTTT	CASSYGSGGAKGTQYF	TRBV6-5	TRBJ2-3	.	TRBD2
TGTGCCAGCAGCCACATGCAGGGGCGCGGTGGTGGCTACACCTTC	CASSHMQGRGGGYTF	TRBV11-3	TRBJ1-2	.	.
TGTGCCAGCAGCTTGGGAGGGGTGAATTCACCCCTCCACTTT	CASSLGGVNSPLHF	TRBV11-3	TRBJ1-6	few	.
TGTGCCAGCAGTTCGTCTCCCTACAATGAGCAGTTCTTC	CASSSSPYNEQFF	TRBV2	TRBJ2-1	.	.
TGTGCCAGCAGAACCGCGGGGGGCGCGGGGCACACTGAAGCTTTCTTT	CASRTAGGAGHTEAFF	TRBV4-2	TRBJ1-1	few	.
TGTGCCAGCAGCCTAACAGTGAACTATGGCTACACCTTC	CASSLTVNYGYTF	TRBV7-9	TRBJ1-2	.	.
TGTGCCAGCAGCCAAGATGGGTCAGGCCATCGGGGCTACACCTTC	CASSQDGSGHRGYTF	TRBV14	TRBJ1-2	.	.
TGTGCCAGCAGCTTAGGAGGTATAGATGGCTACACCTTC	CASSLGGIDGYTF	TRBV7-9	TRBJ1-2	.	.
TGCGCCAGCAGCCTGGACACATACGAGCAGTACTTC	CASSLDTYEQYF	TRBV5-1	TRBJ2-7	few	.
TGTGCCAGCAGCTTAGCTGGCAGGGAACGCAATGAGCAGTTCTTC	CASSLAGRERNEQFF	TRBV7-8	TRBJ2-1	.	.
TGCGCCAGCAGTCAACAGGGGGGTAATTCACCCCTCCACTTT	CASSQQGGNSPLHF	TRBV5-1	TRBJ1-6	.	TRBD1
TGTGCCAGCAGCTTACAGGGCGTGCATCAGCCCCAGCATTTT	CASSLQGVHQPQHF	TRBV5-6	TRBJ1-5	.	.
TGTGCCAGCAGCAGCGACAGGGTGTATGGCTACACCTTC	CASSSDRVYGYTF	TRBV7-6	TRBJ1-2	.	TRBD1
TGCAGCGTTGAACTAGCGGCGAACACCGGGGAGCTGTTTTTT	CSVELAANTGELFF	TRBV29-1	TRBJ2-2	.	TRBD2
TGTGCCAGCAGCTGGGACTTAGGGCAGACCCAGTACTTC	CASSWDLGQTQYF	TRBV5-4	TRBJ2-5	few	.
TGTGCCAGCAGTAGGCGGGGTGGAAGAGATACGCAGTATTTT	CASSRRGGRDTQYF	TRBV2	TRBJ2-3	.	.
TGTGCCAGCTCAGCCCTCCCGAGGGACAGGACGAACACTGAAGCTTTCTTT	CASSALPRDRTNTEAFF	TRBV18	TRBJ1-1	.	TRBD1
TGTGCCAGCAGCGTATGGACGGGGGGTAGCACAGATACGCAGTATTTT	CASSVWTGGSTDTQYF	TRBV9	TRBJ2-3	.	TRBD2
TGTGCCAGCAGTTACGACAGGGGACTCCCCCACACCATATATTTT	CASSYDRGLPHTIYF	TRBV6-6	TRBJ1-3	.	TRBD1
TGTGCCAGTAGTATAGATCACGGGGGGGAGACCCAGTACTTC	CASSIDHGGETQYF	TRBV19	TRBJ2-5	.	TRBD2
TGTGCCAGCAGCCGGACAGGGTCTGGGGCCAACGTCCTGACTTTC	CASSRTGSGANVLTF	TRBV13	TRBJ2-6	.	TRBD1
TGTGCCAGCAAACCCCAGACAGGGCGGAACACTGAAGCTTTCTTT	CASKPQTGRNTEAFF	TRBV11-3	TRBJ1-1	.	TRBD1
TGCGCCAGCAGCTCCATTTTGAACACTGAAGCTTTCTTT	CASSSILNTEAFF	TRBV4-1	TRBJ1-1	once	.
TGTGCTAGCAGCCACCAAAGGACAGGTATCAACTATGGCTACACCTTC	CASSHQRTGINYGYTF	TRBV7-7	TRBJ1-2	.	TRBD1
TGCGCCAGCTTTCCACAGGGTGTTGGCTACACCTTC	CASFPQGVGYTF	TRBV23-1	TRBJ1-2	.	.
TGTGCCAGCAGTGACGACAGGGCCTCTGGAAACACCATATATTTT	CASSDDRASGNTIYF	TRBV2	TRBJ1-3	.	TRBD1
TGCGCCAGCAGCTTGGGGGTAGGGGCCTACGAGCAGTACTTC	CASSLGVGAYEQYF	TRBV5-1	TRBJ2-7	.	.
TGCGCCAGCAGCCAGGAGGGACCTATTGCTTCTGGCTACACCTTC	CASSQEGPIASGYTF	TRBV4-1	TRBJ1-2	.	.
TGTGCCAGCACCCGAGGGGGCGACCTCACCGGGGAGCTGTTTTTT	CASTRGGDLTGELFF	TRBV11-3	TRBJ2-2	.	TRBD1
TGTGCCAGCAGTTTATTTAGCGGGAACAGAGGCTCCTATAATTCACCCCTCCACTTT	CASSLFSGNRGSYNSPLHF	TRBV27	TRBJ1-6	.	.
TGCGCCAGCAGCTTGGCCGCGACAGGGCCCGAAGAAGCTTTCTTT	CASSLAATGPEEAFF	TRBV5-1	TRBJ1-1	.	TRBD1
TGTGCCAGCTCACCACTGCGGGACAGGGGGACTGGAAACACCATATATTTT	CASSPLRDRGTGNTIYF	TRBV18	TRBJ1-3	few	TRBD1
TGTGCCAGCACAGGGGGGCCCGATTATTCCTACAATGAGCAGTTCTTC	CASTGGPDYSYNEQFF	TRBV5-6	TRBJ2-1	few	.
TGTGCCAGTAGGACATACGGAAATGAGCAGTTCTTC	CASRTYGNEQFF	TRBV19	TRBJ2-1	.	.
TGTGCCAGCAGTGAAGAAGGGGGTCTCTACAATCAGCCCCAGCATTTT	CASSEEGGLYNQPQHF	TRBV2	TRBJ1-5	few	.
TGTGCCAGCAGCCAAGAGGGACAGGGGGCGAGGGGTCAGCCCCAGCATTTT	CASSQEGQGARGQPQHF	TRBV3-1/TRBV3-2	TRBJ1-5	.	TRBD1
TGTGCCAGCAGTAAAGACAGGGCCTTCACAGATACGCAGTATTTT	CASSKDRAFTDTQYF	TRBV28	TRBJ2-3	.	TRBD1
TGTGCCAGCAGTGAGACCAGGACAAGCAATCAGCCCCAGCATTTT	CASSETRTSNQPQHF	TRBV2	TRBJ1-5	.	.
TGCGCCAGCAGCTTGCCGTCTAGCGGGGGTTCCGAGCAGTACTTC	CASSLPSSGGSEQYF	TRBV5-1	TRBJ2-7	.	TRBD2
TGTGCCATCAGTGAGGGCCCGGGACAGGGGAATGAAAAACTGTTTTTT	CAISEGPGQGNEKLFF	TRBV10-3	TRBJ1-4	once	TRBD1
TGTGCCAGCAGCTTGCAGGGGTTCTCTGCCTACGAGCAGTACTTC	CASSLQGFSAYEQYF	TRBV5-6	TRBJ2-7	large	.
TGTGCCAGCTCACCTCCGGACAGGGCCCACACTGAAGCTTTCTTT	CASSPPDRAHTEAFF	TRBV18	TRBJ1-1	.	TRBD1
TGTGCCAGCAGTTTGGCTCAGGCTTCTTTCTACGAGCAGTACTTC	CASSLAQASFYEQYF	TRBV27	TRBJ2-7	.	.
TGTGCCAGCACAAAGGGGACCGGGGAGCTGTTTTTT	CASTKGTGELFF	TRBV12-3/TRBV12-4	TRBJ2-2	.	.
TGTGCCAGCAGTAGGGACTACCTAAGCTCCTACGAGCAGTACTTC	CASSRDYLSSYEQYF	TRBV27	TRBJ2-7	.	TRBD2
TGTGCCAGCAGCTTGAGAGGTTTGAACACTGAAGCTTTCTTT	CASSLRGLNTEAFF	TRBV5-5	TRBJ1-1	.	.
TGCGCCAGCAGCACGATAGCGGGCCTACACAATGAGCAGTTCTTC	CASSTIAGLHNEQFF	TRBV5-1	TRBJ2-1	.	TRBD2
TGTGCCAGCACAGCGTTCGGCACAGATACGCAGTATTTT	CASTAFGTDTQYF	TRBV6-5	TRBJ2-3	once	.
TGTGCCAGCAGCCCCCGAACGTTGAGGAACACTGAAGCTTTCTTT	CASSPRTLRNTEAFF	TRBV7-9	TRBJ1-1	.	.
TGTGCCAGCAGGGGGGGGGAGGTCGCCCCGGAAGGCTACACCTTC	CASRGGEVAPEGYTF	TRBV21-1	TRBJ1-2	.	.
TGTGCCAGTAGTGAGACAGGGGTGACTAATGAAAAACTGTTTTTT	CASSETGVTNEKLFF	TRBV19	TRBJ1-4	.	TRBD1
TGCAGTGCTAAGAGTGTCCATGAGCAGTTCTTC	CSAKSVHEQFF	TRBV20-1	TRBJ2-1	once	.
TGCGCCAGCAGCAGAGGCGGGGGCACGGACGGGGAGCTGTTTTTT	CASSRGGGTDGELFF	TRBV5-1	TRBJ2-2	.	.
TGTGCCAGCAGCTTATCTTTTGAGACTGAAGCTTTCTTT	CASSLSFETEAFF	TRBV11-2	TRBJ1-1	few	.
TGCAGTGCTAGTCACGGAGCGGGGCAAGAGACCCAGTACTTC	CSASHGAGQETQYF	TRBV20-1	TRBJ2-5	.	TRBD2
TGCAGTGCCTTAGCGGAAGAGACCCAGTACTTC	CSALAEETQYF	TRBV20-1	TRBJ2-5	.	.